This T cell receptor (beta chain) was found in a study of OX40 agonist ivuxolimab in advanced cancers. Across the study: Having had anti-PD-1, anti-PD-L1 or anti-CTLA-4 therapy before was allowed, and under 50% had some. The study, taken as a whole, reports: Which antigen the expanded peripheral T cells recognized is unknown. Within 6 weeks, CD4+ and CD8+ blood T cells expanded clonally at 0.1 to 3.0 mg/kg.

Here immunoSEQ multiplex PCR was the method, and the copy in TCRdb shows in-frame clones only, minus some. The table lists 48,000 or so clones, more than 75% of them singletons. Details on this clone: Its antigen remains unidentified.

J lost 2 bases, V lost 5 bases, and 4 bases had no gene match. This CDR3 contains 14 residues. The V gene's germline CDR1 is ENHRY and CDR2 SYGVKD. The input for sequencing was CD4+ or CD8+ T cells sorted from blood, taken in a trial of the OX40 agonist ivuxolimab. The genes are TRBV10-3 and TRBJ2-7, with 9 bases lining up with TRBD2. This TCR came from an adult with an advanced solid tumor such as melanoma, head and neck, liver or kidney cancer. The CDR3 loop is CAISMREGPYEQYF. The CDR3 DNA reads TGTGCCATCAGTATGCGGGAGGGCCCCTACGAGCAGTACTTC.